Each of the 18 T cell receptor beta chains below was sequenced from the same sample in a study of cytomegalovirus exposure and HLA in healthy donors. Both 60 Vbeta primers and 13 Jbeta primers went into the PCR. Using immunoSEQ multiplex PCR, the repertoire was profiled, and TCRdb retains in-frame clones only, with some absent. The sample yields 170,000 or so clones, 70% to 85% seen once. The sequencing sample was made of PBMCs. These receptors were taken from a young woman in good health and CMV-seropositive.

The rearrangement joins TRBV5-4 to TRBJ1-2; tentatively, D is TRBD1 (6 bases). Germline V gene data show CDR1 as SGHNT and CDR2 as YYREEE (reference sequence). Trimming pared 4 bases from V and 7 bases from J, leaving 14 bases between. The CDR3 contains 13 residues. The DNA for the CDR3 is TGTGCCAGCAGCCGGTACAGGGAACTTGGCTACACCTTC. This encodes CASSRYRELGYTF.

V gene TRBV18 combines with J gene TRBJ1-4, with D uncertain. Germline V gives CDR1 KGHSH, CDR2 LQKENI. The CDR3 covers 14 residues. V was trimmed by 8 bases and J by 6 bases, leaving 16 bases between them. This chain's CDR3 is CASPSRPAYEKLFF. The CDR3 DNA reads as TGTGCCAGCCCATCTCGGCCAGCGTATGAAAAACTGTTTTTT.

This clone appeared a few times. The chain couples TRBV19 to TRBJ2-3; TRBD2 might be the D (5 bases). In germline, CDR1 is LNHDA, CDR2 SQIVND (reference sequence). With 3 bases removed from V and 3 bases from J, the gap between germline ends came to 7 bases. The CDR3 loop spans 13 amino acids. The CDR3 region has the DNA TGTGCCAGTAGTATGAGCGGAACAGATACGCAGTATTTT. Protein product: CASSMSGTDTQYF. The full variable domain, in which reference TRBV19 and TRBJ2-3 provide the parts outside the CDR3, is DGGITQSPKYLFRKEGQNVTLSCEQNLNHDAMYWYRQDPGQGLRLIYYSQIVNDFQKGDIAEGYSVSREKKESFPLTVTSAQKNPTAFYLCASSMSGTDTQYFGPGTRLTVL.

This clone was recorded once. The chain employs TRBV7-9 and TRBJ2-2, with D perhaps matching TRBD1 (6 bases). The V end was cut by 11 bases, the J end by 7 bases, with 20 bases between. Per the germline V gene, CDR1 is SEHNR and CDR2 is FQNEAQ (reference sequence). The CDR3 consists of 14 residues. The CDR3 protein is CAGISGAGVGELFF. For the CDR3, the DNA is TGTGCCGGAATCTCAGGGGCGGGCGTCGGGGAGCTGTTTTTT.

This clone was counted only a few times. The chain combines TRBV11-3 with TRBJ2-2; the match to TRBD1 covers 9 bases. Trimming at V came to 4 bases and at J to 7 bases, leaving 10 bases not matched to a gene. CDR1 and CDR2 (germline): SGHNT, YENEEA. The CDR3 loop spans 16 amino acids. This CDR3 is CASSSHRDRVIGELFF. In DNA form, the CDR3 reads TGTGCCAGCAGCTCGCACCGGGACAGGGTAATCGGGGAGCTGTTTTTT.

The chain has TRBV28 and TRBJ2-3; D perhaps matches TRBD2 (6 bases). V dropped 6 bases and J dropped 0 bases, with 19 bases sitting between them. Germline loops: CDR1 MDHEN, CDR2 SYDVKM. The CDR3 is 17 amino acids. The CDR3 bases are TGTGCCAGCAGAGATGAGCGGGTCTGGGGTAGCACAGATACGCAGTATTTT. It specifies CASRDERVWGSTDTQYF.

The chain couples TRBV2 to TRBJ2-1; 9 bases are a match to TRBD1. Germline assignment: CDR1 SNHLY and CDR2 FYNNEI. The ends lost 6 bases at V and 7 bases at J; junction bases unmatched: 10. The CDR3 is 15 residues long. Here the CDR3 DNA reads TGTGCCAGCAGCGCCCGGGACAGGGCGGCGAATGAGCAGTTCTTC. As protein: CASSARDRAANEQFF.

This clone came up a few times. V and J are TRBV19 and TRBJ2-1; TRBD2 might be the D (5 bases). CDR3 length: 15 amino acids. Germline V CDR1 and CDR2: LNHDA, SQIVND (reference sequence). Trimming removed 7 bases at V and 3 bases at J, with 16 bases between. The CDR3 region has the DNA TGTGCCAGTACTCCCTTTAGAGGGAGCTACAATGAGCAGTTCTTC. This codes for CASTPFRGSYNEQFF.

The chain has TRBV9 and TRBJ2-5, with 8 bases aligning to TRBD2. The J segment lost 4 bases and the V segment lost 4 bases, leaving 9 bases of the junction unmatched. CDR3 length: 15 residues. CDR1 and CDR2 from the germline V gene are SGDLS and YYNGEE. CDR3 sequence: CASSTIAGWRETQYF. CDR3 bases: TGTGCCAGCAGCACAATAGCGGGATGGAGAGAGACCCAGTACTTC.

The chain recombines TRBV11-3 with TRBJ2-3; 8 bases align to TRBD2. Losses at the gene ends were 7 bases for V and 0 bases for J; bases not matched to a gene: 6. This CDR3 contains 15 residues. Germline CDR1 SGHNT, CDR2 YENEEA. The CDR3 reads CASTSGGGSTDTQYF. The CDR3 nucleotides read TGTGCCAGCACCTCGGGAGGGGGTAGCACAGATACGCAGTATTTT.

This sequence joins TRBV11-2 and TRBJ2-7; TRBD2 matches 7 bases. The CDR3 runs 13 residues. V was clipped by 3 bases and J by 3 bases; unmatched bases: 2. Germline loops: CDR1 SGHAT, CDR2 FQNNGV. The CDR3 protein is CASSLASGYEQYF. For the CDR3, the DNA is TGTGCCAGCAGCTTGGCTAGCGGCTACGAGCAGTACTTC.

V is TRBV29-1 and J is TRBJ2-7; unclear D gene. Between the trimmed V and J ends, which lost 3 bases and 3 bases, there was a span of 6 bases. The CDR3 is 11 residues long. Germline CDR1 SQVTM, CDR2 ANQGSEA. This CDR3 reads CSVEASYEQYF. The CDR3 coding sequence is TGCAGCGTTGAGGCTAGCTACGAGCAGTACTTC.

This rearrangement joins TRBV7-8 to TRBJ2-5, with a possible D match to TRBD2 (5 bases). CDR3 length: 13 residues. V lost 1 base and J lost 4, with 7 bases in between. Germline V gene sequence: CDR1 SGHVS, CDR2 FQNEAQ. The CDR3 nucleotides are TGTGCCAGCAGCTTAGGCACTAGAGAGACCCAGTACTTC. Its translation: CASSLGTRETQYF.

Only a few counts were recorded for this clone. This chain joins TRBV6-1 and TRBJ1-3, with 8 bases identical to TRBD1. The germline CDR1 and CDR2 sequences are MNHNS and SASEGT. The CDR3 loop spans 13 amino acids. The V and J ends lost 8 bases and 4 bases, in that order; junction bases with no gene match: 4. In DNA, the CDR3 is TGTGCCAGCCTTAGGACAGGGGGAAACACCATATATTTT. It is translated as CASLRTGGNTIYF.

The CDR3 loop reads CASSVEGALTEAFF. The CDR3 bases are TGTGCCAGCAGCGTAGAGGGGGCGCTCACTGAAGCTTTCTTT. This rearrangement joins TRBV9 to TRBJ1-1, with 7 bases that match TRBD1. Germline assignment: CDR1 SGDLS and CDR2 YYNGEE. The junction had 3 bases not matched to a gene; V was cut back by 0 bases and J by 4 bases. The CDR3 is 14 residues long.

The CDR3 nucleotides are TGTGCCAGCAGCTTGGGTGTGAGCACTGAAGCTTTCTTT. Translation gives CASSLGVSTEAFF. V and J are TRBV5-5 and TRBJ1-1; D uncertain. Trimming shortened V by 0 bases and J by 4 bases, and 7 bases separated the two germline ends. The germline V gene has CDR1 SGHKS and CDR2 YYEKEE (reference sequence). This CDR3 region has 13 residues.

J is TRBJ2-1 and V is TRBV7-8; 14 positions match TRBD2. Germline trimming cut 5 bases from V and 0 bases from J; bases unmatched to any gene: 6. Germline CDR1 reads SGHVS; CDR2 reads FQNEAQ. The CDR3 totals 18 residues. This CDR3 reads CASSLGLAGALSYNEQFF. The CDR3 DNA is TGTGCCAGCAGCCTGGGACTAGCGGGAGCCCTCTCCTACAATGAGCAGTTCTTC.

The sample holds a few counts of this clone. The chain employs TRBV5-1 and TRBJ2-7; D is possibly TRBD1 (6 bases). V was trimmed by 4 bases and J by 2 bases, leaving 19 bases between them. Germline V CDR1 and CDR2: SGHRS, YFSETQ. CDR3 length: 16 amino acids. This CDR3 is CASSLGGQGFAYEQYF. DNA for the CDR3: TGCGCCAGCAGCCTTGGGGGACAAGGATTTGCCTACGAGCAGTACTTC.